The entry below describes one T cell receptor beta chain. The ends lost 6 bases at V and 7 bases at J; junction bases unmatched: 7. Germline V gene sequence: CDR1 MNHNS, CDR2 SASEGT. This CDR3 has 15 amino acids. Diagnosis relied on clinical symptoms, serum thyroxine and TRAb, thyroid ultrasound and orbital computed tomography. This sample was taken from a study of T cells in Graves' hyperthyroidism and ophthalmopathy. RNA transcripts served as the template for amplifying TCR beta CDR3 regions. HTBI primers drove first-round RT-PCR of the TCR CDR3. TCRdb itself ran the multiplex PCR reads through MiXCR, one entry per CDR3 protein. The sample has under 700,000 distinct CDR3 sequences; about 43% are singletons.

This clonotype was sampled from a woman between 18 and 29 years old with Graves' hyperthyroidism. Sequencing was carried out using peripheral blood or thyroid tissue (not recorded which). The chain carries TRBV6-1 and TRBJ1-4; the match to TRBD1 covers 11 bases. The CDR3 loop is CASSKGQGASEKLFF. The DNA of the CDR3 is TGTGCCAGCAGCAAAGGACAGGGGGCATCTGAAAAACTGTTTTTT.